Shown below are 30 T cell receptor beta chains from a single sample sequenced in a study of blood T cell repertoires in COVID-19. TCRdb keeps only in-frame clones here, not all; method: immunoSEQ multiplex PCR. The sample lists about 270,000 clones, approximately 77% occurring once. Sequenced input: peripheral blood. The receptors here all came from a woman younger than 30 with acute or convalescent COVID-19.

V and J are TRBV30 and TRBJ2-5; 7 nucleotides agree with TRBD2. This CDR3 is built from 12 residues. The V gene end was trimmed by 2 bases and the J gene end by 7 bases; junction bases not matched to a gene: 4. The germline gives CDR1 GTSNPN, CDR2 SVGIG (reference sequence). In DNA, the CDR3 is TGTGCCTGGAGTCGGGGGGAGCTGACCCAGTACTTC. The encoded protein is CAWSRGELTQYF.

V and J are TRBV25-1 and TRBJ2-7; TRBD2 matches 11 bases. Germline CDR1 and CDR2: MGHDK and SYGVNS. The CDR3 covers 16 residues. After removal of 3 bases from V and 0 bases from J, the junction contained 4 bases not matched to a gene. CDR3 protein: CASSEPTSGSSYEQYF. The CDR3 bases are TGTGCCAGCAGTGAGCCAACTAGCGGGAGCTCCTACGAGCAGTACTTC.

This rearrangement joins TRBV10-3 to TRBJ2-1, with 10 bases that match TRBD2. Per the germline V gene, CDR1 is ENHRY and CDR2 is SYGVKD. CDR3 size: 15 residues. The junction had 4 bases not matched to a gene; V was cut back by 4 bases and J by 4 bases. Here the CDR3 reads CAISGASGGYNEQFF. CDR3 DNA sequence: TGTGCCATCAGTGGGGCTAGCGGGGGATACAATGAGCAGTTCTTC.

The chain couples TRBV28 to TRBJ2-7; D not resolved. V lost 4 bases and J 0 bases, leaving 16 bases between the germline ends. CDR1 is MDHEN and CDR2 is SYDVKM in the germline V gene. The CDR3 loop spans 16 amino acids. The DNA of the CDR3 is TGTGCCAGCAGTTCGCTTAGCCGGCAGAGCTCCTACGAGCAGTACTTC. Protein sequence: CASSSLSRQSSYEQYF.

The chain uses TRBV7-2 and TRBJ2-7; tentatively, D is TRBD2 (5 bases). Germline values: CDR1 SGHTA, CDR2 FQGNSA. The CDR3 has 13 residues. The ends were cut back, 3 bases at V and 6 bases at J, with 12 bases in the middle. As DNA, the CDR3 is TGTGCCAGCAGCTTTTCACGGGGAAGCGAGCAGTACTTC. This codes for CASSFSRGSEQYF. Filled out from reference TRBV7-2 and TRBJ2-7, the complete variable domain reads GAGVSQSPSNKVTEKGKDVELRCDPISGHTALYWYRQSLGQGLEFLIYFQGNSAPDKSGLPSDRFSAERTGGSVSTLTIQRTQQEDSAVYLCASSFSRGSEQYFGPGTRLTVT.

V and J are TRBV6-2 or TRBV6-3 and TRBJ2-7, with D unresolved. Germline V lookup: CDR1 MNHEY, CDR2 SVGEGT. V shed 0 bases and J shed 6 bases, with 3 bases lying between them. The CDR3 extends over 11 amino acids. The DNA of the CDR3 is TGTGCCAGCAGTTACTCTCGCGAGCAGTACTTC. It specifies CASSYSREQYF.

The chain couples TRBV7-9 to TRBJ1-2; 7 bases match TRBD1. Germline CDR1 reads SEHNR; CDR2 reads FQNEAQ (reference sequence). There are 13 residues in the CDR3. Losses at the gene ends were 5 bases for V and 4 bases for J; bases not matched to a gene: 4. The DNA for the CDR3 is TGTGCCAGCAGCACGGGACAGATCTATGGCTACACCTTC. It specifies CASSTGQIYGYTF.

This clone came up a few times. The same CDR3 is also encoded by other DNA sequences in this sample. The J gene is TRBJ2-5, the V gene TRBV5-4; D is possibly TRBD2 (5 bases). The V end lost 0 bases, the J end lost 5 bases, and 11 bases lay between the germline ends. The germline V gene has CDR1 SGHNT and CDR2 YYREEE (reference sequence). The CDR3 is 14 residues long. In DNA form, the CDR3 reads TGTGCCAGCAGCTTGGGAGGGAGAGGCGAGACCCAGTACTTC. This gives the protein CASSLGGRGETQYF.

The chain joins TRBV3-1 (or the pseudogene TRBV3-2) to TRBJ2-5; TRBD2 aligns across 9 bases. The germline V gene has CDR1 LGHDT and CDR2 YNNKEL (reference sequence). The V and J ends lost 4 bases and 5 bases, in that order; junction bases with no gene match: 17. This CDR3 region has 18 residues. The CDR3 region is CASSPLKTSGATWETQYF. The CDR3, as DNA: TGTGCCAGCAGCCCGCTGAAGACTAGCGGAGCGACCTGGGAGACCCAGTACTTC.

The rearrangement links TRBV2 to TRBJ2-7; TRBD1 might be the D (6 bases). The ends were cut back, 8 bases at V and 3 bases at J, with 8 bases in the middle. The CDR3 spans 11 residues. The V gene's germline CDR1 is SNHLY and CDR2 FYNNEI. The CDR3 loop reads CASLDSYEQYF. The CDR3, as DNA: TGTGCCAGCCTGGACAGCTACGAGCAGTACTTC.

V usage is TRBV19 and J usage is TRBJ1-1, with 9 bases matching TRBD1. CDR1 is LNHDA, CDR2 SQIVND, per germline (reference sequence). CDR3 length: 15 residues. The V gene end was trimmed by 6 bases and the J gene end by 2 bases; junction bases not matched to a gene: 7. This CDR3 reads CASRRSDRGNTEAFF. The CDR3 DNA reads TGTGCCAGTAGGAGGTCGGACAGGGGCAACACTGAAGCTTTCTTT.

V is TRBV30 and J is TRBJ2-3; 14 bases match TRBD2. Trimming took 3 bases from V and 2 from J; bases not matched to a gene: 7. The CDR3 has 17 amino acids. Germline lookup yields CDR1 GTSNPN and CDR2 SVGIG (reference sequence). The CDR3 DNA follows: TGTGCCTGGAGCGTAGGGGGACTAGCGGGAGTCACAGATACGCAGTATTTT. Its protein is CAWSVGGLAGVTDTQYF.

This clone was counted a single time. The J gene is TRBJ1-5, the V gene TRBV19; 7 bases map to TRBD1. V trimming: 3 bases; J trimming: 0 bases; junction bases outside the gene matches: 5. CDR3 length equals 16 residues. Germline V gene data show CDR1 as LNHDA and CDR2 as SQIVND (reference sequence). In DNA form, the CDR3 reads TGTGCCAGTAGTATGTGGACAGGAGTTAGCAATCAGCCCCAGCATTTT. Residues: CASSMWTGVSNQPQHF.

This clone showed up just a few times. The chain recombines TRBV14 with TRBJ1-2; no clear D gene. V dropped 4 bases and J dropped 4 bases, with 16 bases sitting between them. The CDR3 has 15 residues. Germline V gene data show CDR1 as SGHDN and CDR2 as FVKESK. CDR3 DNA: TGTGCCAGCAGCCCTCCGGCTTGGCCGGGCTATGGCTACACCTTC. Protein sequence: CASSPPAWPGYGYTF.

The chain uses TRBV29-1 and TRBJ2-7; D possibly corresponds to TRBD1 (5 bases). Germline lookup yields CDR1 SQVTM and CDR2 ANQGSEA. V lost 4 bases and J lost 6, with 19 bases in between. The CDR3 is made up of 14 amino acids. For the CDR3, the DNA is TGCAGCGTTGGACCGACGAGCGTACAGGCCGAGCAGTACTTC. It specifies CSVGPTSVQAEQYF.

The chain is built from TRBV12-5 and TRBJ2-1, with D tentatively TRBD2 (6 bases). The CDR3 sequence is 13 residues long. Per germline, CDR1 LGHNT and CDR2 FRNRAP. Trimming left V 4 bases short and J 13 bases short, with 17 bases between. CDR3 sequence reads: CASGWSETSQQFF. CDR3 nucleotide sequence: TGTGCTAGTGGTTGGTCCGAGACTAGTCAACAGTTCTTC.

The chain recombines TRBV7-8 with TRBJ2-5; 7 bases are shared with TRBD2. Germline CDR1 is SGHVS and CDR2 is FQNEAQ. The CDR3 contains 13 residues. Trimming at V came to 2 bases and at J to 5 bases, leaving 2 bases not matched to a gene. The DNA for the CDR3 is TGTGCCAGCAGCTTACGGGGGGTCGAGACCCAGTACTTC. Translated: CASSLRGVETQYF.

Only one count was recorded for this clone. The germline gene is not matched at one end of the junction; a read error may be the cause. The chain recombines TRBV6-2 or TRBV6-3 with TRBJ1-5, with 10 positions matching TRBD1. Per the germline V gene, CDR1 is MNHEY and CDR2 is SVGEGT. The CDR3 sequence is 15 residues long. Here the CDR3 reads CASNYRDRGYQPQHF. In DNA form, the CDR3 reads TGTGCCAGCAATTACCGGGACAGGGGTTATCAGCCCCAGCATTTT.

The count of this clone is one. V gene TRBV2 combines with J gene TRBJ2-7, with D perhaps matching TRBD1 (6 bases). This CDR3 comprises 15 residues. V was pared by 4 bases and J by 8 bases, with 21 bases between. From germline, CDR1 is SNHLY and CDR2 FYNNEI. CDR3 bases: TGTGCCAGCAGTGGGACAGTGTTCGAACGTGAGCAGCAGTACTTC. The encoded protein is CASSGTVFEREQQYF.

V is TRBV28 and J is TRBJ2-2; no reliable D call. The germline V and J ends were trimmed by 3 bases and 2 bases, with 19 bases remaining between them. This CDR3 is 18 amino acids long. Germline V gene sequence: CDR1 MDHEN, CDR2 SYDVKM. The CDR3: CASSFPPPVETNTGELFF. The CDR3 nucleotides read TGTGCCAGCAGTTTCCCTCCCCCCGTGGAGACCAACACCGGGGAGCTGTTTTTT.

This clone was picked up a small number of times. In nucleotides, the CDR3 is TGTGCCAGCAGTTACGGGACAGGGTTAACACCCCTCCACTTT. This sequence encodes CASSYGTGLTPLHF. The V call is TRBV6-6, the J call TRBJ1-6; 9 bases are a match to TRBD1. Germline assignment: CDR1 MNHNY and CDR2 SVGAGI (reference sequence). The CDR3 sequence is 14 residues long. Trimming at V came to 2 bases and at J to 11 bases, leaving 4 bases not matched to a gene.

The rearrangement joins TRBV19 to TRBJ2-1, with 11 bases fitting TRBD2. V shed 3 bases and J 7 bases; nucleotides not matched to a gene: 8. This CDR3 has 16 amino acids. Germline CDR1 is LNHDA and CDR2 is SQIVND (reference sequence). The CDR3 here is CASSMGTSGRGNEQFF. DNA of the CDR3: TGTGCCAGTAGTATGGGAACTAGCGGGAGAGGGAATGAGCAGTTCTTC.

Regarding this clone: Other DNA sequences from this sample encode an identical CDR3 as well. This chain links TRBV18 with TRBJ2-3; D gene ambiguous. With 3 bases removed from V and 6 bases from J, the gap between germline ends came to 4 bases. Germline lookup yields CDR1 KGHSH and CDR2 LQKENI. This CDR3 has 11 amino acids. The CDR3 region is CASSPADTQYF. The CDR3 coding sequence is TGTGCCAGCTCACCCGCGGATACGCAGTATTTT. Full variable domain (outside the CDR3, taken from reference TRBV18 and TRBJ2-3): NAGVMQNPRHLVRRRGQEARLRCSPMKGHSHVYWYRQLPEEGLKFMVYLQKENIIDESGMPKERFSAEFPKEGPSILRIQQVVRGDSAAYFCASSPADTQYFGPGTRLTVL.

DNA for the CDR3: TGTGCCAGCAGCTTAGGTTTGCGGGCGGGCACAAAAGTAACCTACAATGAGCAGTTCTTC. It encodes CASSLGLRAGTKVTYNEQFF. The J gene is TRBJ2-1, the V gene TRBV7-8, with D possibly TRBD2 on 5 matching bases. The CDR3 length is 20 residues. From germline, CDR1 is SGHVS and CDR2 FQNEAQ. Trimming took 1 base from V and 2 from J, leaving 24 bases between them.

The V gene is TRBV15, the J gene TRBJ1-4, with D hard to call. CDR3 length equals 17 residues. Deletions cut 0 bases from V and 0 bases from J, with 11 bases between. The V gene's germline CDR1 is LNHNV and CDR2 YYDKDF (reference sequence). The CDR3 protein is CATSRDGRSSTNEKLFF. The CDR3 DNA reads TGTGCCACCAGCAGAGATGGCAGATCATCAACTAATGAAAAACTGTTTTTT.

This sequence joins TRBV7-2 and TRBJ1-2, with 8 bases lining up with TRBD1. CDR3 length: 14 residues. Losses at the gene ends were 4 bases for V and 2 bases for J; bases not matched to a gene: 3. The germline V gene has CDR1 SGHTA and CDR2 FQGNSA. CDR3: CASSSQGENYGYTF. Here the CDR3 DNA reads TGTGCCAGCAGCTCACAGGGGGAGAACTATGGCTACACCTTC.

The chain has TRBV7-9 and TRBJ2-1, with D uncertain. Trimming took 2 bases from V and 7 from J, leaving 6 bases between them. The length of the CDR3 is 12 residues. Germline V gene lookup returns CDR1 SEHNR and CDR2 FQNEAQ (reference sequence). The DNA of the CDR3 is TGTGCCAGCAGCTTAATCGAGAATGAGCAGTTCTTC. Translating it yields CASSLIENEQFF. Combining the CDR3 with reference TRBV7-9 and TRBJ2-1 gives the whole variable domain DTGVSQNPRHKITKRGQNVTFRCDPISEHNRLYWYRQTLGQGPEFLTYFQNEAQLEKSRLLSDRFSAERPKGSFSTLEIQRTEQGDSAMYLCASSLIENEQFFGPGTRLTVL.

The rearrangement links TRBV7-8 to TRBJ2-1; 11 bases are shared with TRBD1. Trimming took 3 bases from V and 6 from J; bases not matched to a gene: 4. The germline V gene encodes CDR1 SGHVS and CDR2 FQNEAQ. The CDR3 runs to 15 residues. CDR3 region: CASSLGGTGGNEQFF. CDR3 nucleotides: TGTGCCAGCAGCTTGGGCGGGACAGGGGGCAATGAGCAGTTCTTC.

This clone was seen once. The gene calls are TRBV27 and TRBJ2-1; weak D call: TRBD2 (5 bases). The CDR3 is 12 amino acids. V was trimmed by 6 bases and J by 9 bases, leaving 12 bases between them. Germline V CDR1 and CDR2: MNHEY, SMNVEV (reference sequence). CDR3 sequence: CASRRTRSEQFF. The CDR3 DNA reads TGTGCCAGCAGGAGAACTAGATCTGAGCAGTTCTTC.

This chain's CDR3 is CASSQGQNYNEQFF. CDR3 nucleotide sequence: TGTGCCAGCAGCCAGGGACAGAATTACAATGAGCAGTTCTTC. The rearrangement uses TRBV11-3 and TRBJ2-1, with 7 bases lining up with TRBD1. CDR1 and CDR2 from the germline V gene are SGHNT and YENEEA. This CDR3 is built from 14 residues. Unmatched junction bases numbered 5, after V lost 5 bases and J lost 4 bases.